These 6 T cell receptor beta chains were all obtained from the same sample, sequenced in a study of T cells in Graves' hyperthyroidism and ophthalmopathy. TCR beta CDR3 regions were amplified from RNA. First-round RT-PCR with HTBI primers amplified the TCR CDR3 region. TCRdb used MiXCR to reprocess the multiplex PCR reads, holding one entry per CDR3 protein. In the table there are approximately 740,000 distinct CDR3 sequences, 13% to 15% of which are singletons. Sequencing used blood. The receptors were sampled from a woman aged 18-29 years with Graves' hyperthyroidism.

The sample holds one count of this clonotype. This rearrangement joins TRBV20-1 to TRBJ2-7; D gene uncertain. Germline V CDR1 and CDR2: DFQATT, SNEGSKA (reference sequence). CDR3 length: 13 amino acids. The V and J ends lost 1 base and 6 bases respectively, with 13 bases between them. CDR3 protein: CSARGRAVGEQYF. The CDR3 nucleotides are TGCAGTGCTAGAGGTCGGGCAGTCGGCGAGCAGTACTTC.

This clonotype was counted a few times. The chain recombines TRBV6-2 or TRBV6-3 with TRBJ2-7; D is ambiguous. The CDR3 covers 16 residues. Germline CDR1 MNHEY, CDR2 SVGEGT. The ends were cut back, 6 bases at V and 4 bases at J, with 22 bases in the middle. The CDR3 coding sequence is TGTGCCAGCAGCTTAACATCGCGAGGATCGAGATACGAGCAGTACTTC. Protein product: CASSLTSRGSRYEQYF.

This clonotype was seen ten or more times. The V and J genes are TRBV15 and TRBJ1-1; 7 nucleotides agree with TRBD1. The junction had 4 bases not matched to a gene; V was cut back by 5 bases and J by 4 bases. The CDR3 sequence is 13 residues long. Germline-derived CDR1 and CDR2 are LNHNV and YYDKDF (reference sequence). The CDR3 spells CATSRNRGTEAFF. CDR3 sequence (DNA): TGTGCCACCAGCCGTAACAGGGGCACTGAAGCTTTCTTT.

There are a few counts of this clonotype. This chain uses TRBV28 with TRBJ2-7; the match to TRBD2 covers 14 bases. The germline V gene encodes CDR1 MDHEN and CDR2 SYDVKM. This CDR3 contains 22 residues. J lost 3 bases, V lost 8 bases, and 27 bases had no gene match. The CDR3: CASSPRYTLGGTSGSPYYEQYF. CDR3 bases: TGTGCCAGCTCACCGAGGTACACCCTCGGAGGGACTAGCGGGAGTCCTTACTACGAGCAGTACTTC.

This clonotype was recorded many times. This sequence joins TRBV7-9 and TRBJ1-6; 7 bases map to TRBD1. Per germline, CDR1 SEHNR and CDR2 FQNEAQ (reference sequence). This CDR3 comprises 15 residues. V was clipped by 5 bases and J by 9 bases; unmatched bases: 10. The CDR3 sequence: CASSRTGTASSPLHF. The DNA of the CDR3 is TGTGCCAGCAGCCGCACCGGGACAGCGTCTTCACCCCTCCACTTT.

The chain uses TRBV6-1 and TRBJ2-2; D is possibly TRBD1 or TRBD2 (7 bases each). With 8 bases removed from V and 2 bases from J, the gap between germline ends came to 15 bases. Germline values: CDR1 MNHNS, CDR2 SASEGT. This CDR3 has 15 amino acids. The CDR3 bases are TGTGCCAGCGCGATCAGGGGGGGAAACACCGGGGAGCTGTTTTTT. Its protein product is CASAIRGGNTGELFF.